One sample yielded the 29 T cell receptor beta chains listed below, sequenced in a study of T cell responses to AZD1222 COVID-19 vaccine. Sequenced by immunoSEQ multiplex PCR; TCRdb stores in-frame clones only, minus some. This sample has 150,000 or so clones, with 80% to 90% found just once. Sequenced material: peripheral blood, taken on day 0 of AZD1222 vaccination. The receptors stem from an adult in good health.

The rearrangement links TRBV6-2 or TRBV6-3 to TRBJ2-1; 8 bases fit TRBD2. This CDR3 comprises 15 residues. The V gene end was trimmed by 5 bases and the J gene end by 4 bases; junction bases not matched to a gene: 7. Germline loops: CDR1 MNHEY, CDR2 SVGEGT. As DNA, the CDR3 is TGTGCCAGCAGTCGGGGGGGGAGTGGGTACAATGAGCAGTTCTTC. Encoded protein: CASSRGGSGYNEQFF.

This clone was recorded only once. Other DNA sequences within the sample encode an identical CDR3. The CDR3 sequence: CASSWDGYEQYF. CDR3 sequence (DNA): TGTGCCAGCAGTTGGGACGGTTACGAGCAGTACTTC. The chain combines TRBV6-2 or TRBV6-3 with TRBJ2-7; tentatively, D is TRBD1 or TRBD2 (5 bases each). Germline-derived CDR1 and CDR2 are MNHEY and SVGEGT. Trimming left V 4 bases short and J 4 bases short, with 8 bases between. The length of the CDR3 is 12 residues.

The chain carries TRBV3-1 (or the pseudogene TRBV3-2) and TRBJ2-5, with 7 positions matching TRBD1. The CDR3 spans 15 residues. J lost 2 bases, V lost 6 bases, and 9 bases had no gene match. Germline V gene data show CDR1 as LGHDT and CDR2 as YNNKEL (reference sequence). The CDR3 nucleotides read TGTGCCAGCAGATCTCGACAGGGCCGGCAAGAGACCCAGTACTTC. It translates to CASRSRQGRQETQYF.

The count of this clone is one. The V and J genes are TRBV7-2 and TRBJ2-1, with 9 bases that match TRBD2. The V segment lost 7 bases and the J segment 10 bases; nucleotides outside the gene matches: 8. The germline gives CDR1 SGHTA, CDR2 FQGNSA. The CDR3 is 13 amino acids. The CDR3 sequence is CASKNSGSGEQFF. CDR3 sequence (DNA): TGTGCCAGCAAGAATAGCGGGAGCGGGGAGCAGTTCTTC.

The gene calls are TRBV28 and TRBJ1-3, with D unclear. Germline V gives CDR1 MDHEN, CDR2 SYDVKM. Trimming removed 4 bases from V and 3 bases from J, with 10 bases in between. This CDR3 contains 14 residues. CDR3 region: CASSSAGHGNTIYF. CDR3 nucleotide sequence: TGTGCCAGCAGTTCCGCCGGGCATGGAAACACCATATATTTT.

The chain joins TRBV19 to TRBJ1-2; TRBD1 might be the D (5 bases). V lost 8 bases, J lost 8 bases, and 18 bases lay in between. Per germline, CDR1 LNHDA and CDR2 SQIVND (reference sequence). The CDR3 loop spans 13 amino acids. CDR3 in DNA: TGTGCCAGTCGTCCTACGGGGGGGGTCGGCTACACCTTC. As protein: CASRPTGGVGYTF.

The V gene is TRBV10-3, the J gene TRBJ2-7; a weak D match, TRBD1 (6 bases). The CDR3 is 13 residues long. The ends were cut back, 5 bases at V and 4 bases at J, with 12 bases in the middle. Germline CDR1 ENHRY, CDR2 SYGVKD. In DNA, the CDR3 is TGTGCCATCAGTAAGGACAGAGTATACGAGCAGTACTTC. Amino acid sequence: CAISKDRVYEQYF.

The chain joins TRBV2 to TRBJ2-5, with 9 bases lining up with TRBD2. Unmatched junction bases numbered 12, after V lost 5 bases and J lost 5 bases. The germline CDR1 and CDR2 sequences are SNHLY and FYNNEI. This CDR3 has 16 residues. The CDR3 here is CASSSQIAGATETQYF. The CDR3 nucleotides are TGTGCCAGCAGTTCCCAAATAGCGGGAGCGACGGAGACCCAGTACTTC.

CDR3 sequence reads: CASSYTGLNQPQHF. In DNA, the CDR3 is TGTGCCAGCAGTTACACAGGCCTCAATCAGCCCCAGCATTTT. V is TRBV6-5 and J is TRBJ1-5; TRBD1 might be the D (5 bases). V lost 2 bases and J 3 bases, leaving 8 bases between the germline ends. The CDR3 is 14 amino acids. Germline CDR1 MNHEY, CDR2 SVGAGI.

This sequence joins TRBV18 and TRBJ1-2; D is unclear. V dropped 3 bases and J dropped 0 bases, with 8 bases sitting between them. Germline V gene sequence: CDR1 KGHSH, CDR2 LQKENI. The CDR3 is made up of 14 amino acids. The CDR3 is CASSPTDTNYGYTF. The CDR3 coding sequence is TGTGCCAGCTCACCTACCGACACTAACTATGGCTACACCTTC. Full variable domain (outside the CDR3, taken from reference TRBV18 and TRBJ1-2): NAGVMQNPRHLVRRRGQEARLRCSPMKGHSHVYWYRQLPEEGLKFMVYLQKENIIDESGMPKERFSAEFPKEGPSILRIQQVVRGDSAAYFCASSPTDTNYGYTFGSGTRLTVV.

The CDR3 sequence: CASSLTGQRGNEQFF. The CDR3 region has the DNA TGCGCCAGCAGCTTGACGGGACAGCGGGGCAATGAGCAGTTCTTC. This chain uses TRBV5-1 with TRBJ2-1; D is possibly TRBD1 or TRBD2 (7 bases each). CDR3 length equals 15 residues. V was trimmed by 1 base and J by 6 bases, leaving 14 bases between them. Germline assignment: CDR1 SGHRS and CDR2 YFSETQ.

For the CDR3, the DNA is TGTGCCAGCAGCGTAGGGACAGGAGGGGATCAGCCCCAGCATTTT. Encoded protein: CASSVGTGGDQPQHF. The rearrangement uses TRBV9 and TRBJ1-5; TRBD1 matches at 7 bases. V lost 0 bases and J lost 5; bases outside the gene matches: 5. The V gene's germline CDR1 is SGDLS and CDR2 YYNGEE. This CDR3 is 15 amino acids long.

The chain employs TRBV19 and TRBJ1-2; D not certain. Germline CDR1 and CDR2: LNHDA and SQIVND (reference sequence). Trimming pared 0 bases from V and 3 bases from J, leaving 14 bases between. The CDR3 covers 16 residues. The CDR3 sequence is CASSIDFRLLDYGYTF. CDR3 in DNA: TGTGCCAGTAGTATAGATTTTCGGCTATTGGACTATGGCTACACCTTC.

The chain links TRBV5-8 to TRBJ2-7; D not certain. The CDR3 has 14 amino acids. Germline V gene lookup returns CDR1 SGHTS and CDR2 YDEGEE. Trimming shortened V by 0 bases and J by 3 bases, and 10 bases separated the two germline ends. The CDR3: CASSLGSPHYEQYF. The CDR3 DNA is TGTGCCAGCAGCTTGGGTTCACCCCACTACGAGCAGTACTTC.

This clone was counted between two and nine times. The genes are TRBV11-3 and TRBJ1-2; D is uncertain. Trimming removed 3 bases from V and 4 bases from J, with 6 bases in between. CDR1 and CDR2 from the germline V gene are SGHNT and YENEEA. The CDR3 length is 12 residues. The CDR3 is CASSLGGYGYTF. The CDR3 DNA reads TGTGCCAGCAGCTTGGGTGGCTATGGCTACACCTTC.

CDR3 sequence (DNA): TGTGCCAGCTCAATGGGGCGGCGCTACGAGCAGTACTTC. It is translated as CASSMGRRYEQYF. The chain uses TRBV18 and TRBJ2-7, with a weak D call TRBD1 (5 bases). Germline V gene sequence: CDR1 KGHSH, CDR2 LQKENI. V was trimmed by 5 bases and J by 3 bases, leaving 11 bases between them. The CDR3 spans 13 residues.

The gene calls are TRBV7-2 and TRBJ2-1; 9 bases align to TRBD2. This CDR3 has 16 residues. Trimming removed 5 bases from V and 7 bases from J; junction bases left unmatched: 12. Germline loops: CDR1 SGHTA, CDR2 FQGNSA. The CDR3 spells CASSPYRGRAANEQFF. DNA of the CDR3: TGTGCCAGCAGCCCTTACCGCGGGAGGGCCGCTAATGAGCAGTTCTTC. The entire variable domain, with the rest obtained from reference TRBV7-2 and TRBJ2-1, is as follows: GAGVSQSPSNKVTEKGKDVELRCDPISGHTALYWYRQSLGQGLEFLIYFQGNSAPDKSGLPSDRFSAERTGGSVSTLTIQRTQQEDSAVYLCASSPYRGRAANEQFFGPGTRLTVL.

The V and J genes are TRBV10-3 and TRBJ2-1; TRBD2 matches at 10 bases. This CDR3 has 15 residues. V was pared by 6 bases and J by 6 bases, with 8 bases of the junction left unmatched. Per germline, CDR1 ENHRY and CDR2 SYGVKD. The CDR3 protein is CAISPELAGINEQFF. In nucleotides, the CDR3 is TGTGCCATCAGCCCCGAACTAGCGGGAATCAATGAGCAGTTCTTC.

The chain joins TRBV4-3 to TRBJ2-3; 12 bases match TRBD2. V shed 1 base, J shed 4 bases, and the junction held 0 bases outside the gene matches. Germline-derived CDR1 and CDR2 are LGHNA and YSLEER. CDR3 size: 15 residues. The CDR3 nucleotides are TGCGCCAGCAGCCAAGGACTAGCGGGAGCAGATACGCAGTATTTT. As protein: CASSQGLAGADTQYF.

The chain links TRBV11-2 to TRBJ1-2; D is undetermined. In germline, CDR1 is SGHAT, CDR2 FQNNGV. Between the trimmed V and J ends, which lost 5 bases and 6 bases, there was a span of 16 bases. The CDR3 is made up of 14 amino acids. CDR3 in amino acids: CASSAQPTSDGYTF. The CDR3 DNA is TGTGCCAGCAGCGCACAACCTACAAGTGATGGCTACACCTTC.

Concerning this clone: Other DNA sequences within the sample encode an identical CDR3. The CDR3 DNA sequence: TGTGCCAGCAGTGACAGGGTTGGTGGCTACACCTTC. Translation: CASSDRVGGYTF. The rearrangement links TRBV6-1 to TRBJ1-2; D is perhaps TRBD1 (5 bases). Trimming took 3 bases from V and 7 from J, leaving 9 bases between them. From germline, CDR1 is MNHNS and CDR2 SASEGT. The CDR3 spans 12 residues.

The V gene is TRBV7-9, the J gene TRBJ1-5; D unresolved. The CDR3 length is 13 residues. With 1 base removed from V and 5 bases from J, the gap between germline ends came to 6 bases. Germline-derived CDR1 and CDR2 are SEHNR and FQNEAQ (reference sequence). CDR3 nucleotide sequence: TGTGCCAGCAGCTTAGGCGGCGATCAGCCCCAGCATTTT. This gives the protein CASSLGGDQPQHF.

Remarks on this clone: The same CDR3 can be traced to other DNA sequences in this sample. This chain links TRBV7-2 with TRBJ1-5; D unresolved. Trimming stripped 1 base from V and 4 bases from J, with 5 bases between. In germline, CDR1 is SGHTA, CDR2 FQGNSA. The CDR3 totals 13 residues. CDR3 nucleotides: TGTGCCAGCAGCTTAGGTGTGAATCAGCCCCAGCATTTT. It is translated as CASSLGVNQPQHF. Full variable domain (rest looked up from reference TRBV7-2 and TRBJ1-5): GAGVSQSPSNKVTEKGKDVELRCDPISGHTALYWYRQSLGQGLEFLIYFQGNSAPDKSGLPSDRFSAERTGGSVSTLTIQRTQQEDSAVYLCASSLGVNQPQHFGDGTRLSIL.

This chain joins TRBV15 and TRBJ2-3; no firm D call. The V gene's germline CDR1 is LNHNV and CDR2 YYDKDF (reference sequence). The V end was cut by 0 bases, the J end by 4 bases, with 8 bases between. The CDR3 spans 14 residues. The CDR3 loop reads CATSRDLPPDTQYF. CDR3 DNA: TGTGCCACCAGCAGAGATCTACCTCCAGATACGCAGTATTTT.

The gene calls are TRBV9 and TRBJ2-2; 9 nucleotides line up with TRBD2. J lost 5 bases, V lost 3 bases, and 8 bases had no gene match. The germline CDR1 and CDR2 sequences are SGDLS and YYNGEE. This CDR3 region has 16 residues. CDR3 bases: TGTGCCAGCAGCGGAGTAGCGGGAGAGCTTACCGGGGAGCTGTTTTTT. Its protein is CASSGVAGELTGELFF.

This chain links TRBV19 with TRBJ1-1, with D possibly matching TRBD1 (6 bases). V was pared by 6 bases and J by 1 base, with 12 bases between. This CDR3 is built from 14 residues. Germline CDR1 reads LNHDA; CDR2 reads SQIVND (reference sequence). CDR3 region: CASRAVGQNTEAFF. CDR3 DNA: TGTGCCAGTAGAGCAGTGGGACAGAACACTGAAGCTTTCTTT.

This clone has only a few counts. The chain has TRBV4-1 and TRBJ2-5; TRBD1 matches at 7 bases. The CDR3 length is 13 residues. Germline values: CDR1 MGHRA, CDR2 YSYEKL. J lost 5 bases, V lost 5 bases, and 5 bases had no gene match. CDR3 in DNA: TGCGCCAGCAGCGACAGGGTTGGCGAGACCCAGTACTTC. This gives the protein CASSDRVGETQYF.

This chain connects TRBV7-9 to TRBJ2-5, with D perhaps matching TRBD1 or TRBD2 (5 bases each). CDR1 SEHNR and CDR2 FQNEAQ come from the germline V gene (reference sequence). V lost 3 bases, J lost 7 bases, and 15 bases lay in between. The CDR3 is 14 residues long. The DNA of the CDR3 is TGTGCCAGCAGCTTCGGGACCGGTAGAATGACCCAGTACTTC. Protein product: CASSFGTGRMTQYF.

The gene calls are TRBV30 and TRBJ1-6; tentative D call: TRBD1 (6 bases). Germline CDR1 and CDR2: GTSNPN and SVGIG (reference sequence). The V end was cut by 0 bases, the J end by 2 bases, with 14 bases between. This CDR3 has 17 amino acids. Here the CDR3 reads CAWSVRAGGPYNSPLHF. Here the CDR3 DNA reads TGTGCCTGGAGTGTAAGGGCCGGGGGCCCCTATAATTCACCCCTCCACTTT.